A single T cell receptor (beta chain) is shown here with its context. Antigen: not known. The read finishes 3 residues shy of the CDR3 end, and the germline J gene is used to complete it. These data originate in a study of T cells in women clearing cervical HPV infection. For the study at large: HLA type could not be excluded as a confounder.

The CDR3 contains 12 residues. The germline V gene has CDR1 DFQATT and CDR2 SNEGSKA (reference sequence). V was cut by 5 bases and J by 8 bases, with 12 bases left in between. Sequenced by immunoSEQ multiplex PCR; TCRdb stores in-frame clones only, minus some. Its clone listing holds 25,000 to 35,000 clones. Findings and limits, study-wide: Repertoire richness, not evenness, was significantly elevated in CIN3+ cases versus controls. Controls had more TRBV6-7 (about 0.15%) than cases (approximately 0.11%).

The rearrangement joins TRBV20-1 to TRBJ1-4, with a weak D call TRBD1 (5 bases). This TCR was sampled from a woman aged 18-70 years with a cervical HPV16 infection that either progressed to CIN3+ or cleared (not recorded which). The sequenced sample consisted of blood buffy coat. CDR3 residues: CSAPAGDEKLFF. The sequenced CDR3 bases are TGCAGTGCTCCCGCGGGGGACGAAAAA.